The 4 T cell receptor gamma chains presented below share a single source sample, sequenced in a study of Vδ1+ human thymocytes. Findings of the study overall: Thymic TRG and TRD repertoires appeared highly polyclonal, with Gaussian CDR3 length distributions.

The antigens these receptors bind are not known. Sequences come from RNA converted to cDNA by reverse transcription. Pooled V-gene forward primers with one constant-region reverse primer generated the CDR3 amplicons by multiplex PCR. TCRdb re-called the multiplex PCR reads via CATT. The data contain about 6,500 gamma-chain clones, roughly 45% of them singletons. Sequenced input: Vdelta1+ gamma-delta thymocytes from the thymus. Sample subset: FACS-sorted CD3+ TCRalphabeta- TCRVdelta1+ TCRVdelta2- thymocytes. These receptors were taken from a boy younger than two who had congenital heart surgery.

This chain links TRGV5 with TRGJ1 or TRGJ2. The J gene comes from matching the DNA to germline here; TCRdb lacks it. This CDR3 contains 12 residues. Per germline, CDR1 VINAFY and CDR2 YDVSNSKD. The J segment lost 11 bases and the V segment lost 3 bases, leaving 10 bases of the junction unmatched. The CDR3 DNA follows: TGTGCCACCTGGGACCCTACTTCTGAGAAACTCTTT. This encodes CATWDPTSEKLF.

The chain has TRGV2 and TRGJ1 or TRGJ2. V trimming: 0 bases; J trimming: 5 bases; junction bases outside the gene matches: 13. Germline CDR1 is EGSNGY and CDR2 is YDSYNSKV. There are 16 residues in the CDR3. CDR3 in amino acids: CATWDGSGVNDYKKLF. The CDR3, as DNA: TGTGCCACCTGGGACGGGAGCGGGGTAAACGATTATAAGAAACTCTTT.

The V gene is TRGV5, the J gene TRGJ1 or TRGJ2. CDR1 and CDR2 (germline): VINAFY, YDVSNSKD. The CDR3 spans 14 residues. The V segment lost 0 bases and the J segment 3 bases; nucleotides outside the gene matches: 5. Written as DNA, the CDR3 is TGTGCCACCTGGGACAGGCCCCCTTATTATAAGAAACTCTTT. It yields the protein CATWDRPPYYKKLF.

The rearrangement joins TRGV4 to TRGJ1 or TRGJ2. Germline matching of the DNA provided the J gene here, since TCRdb leaves it blank. V shed 0 bases, J shed 7 bases, and the junction held 9 bases outside the gene matches. The CDR3 has 14 amino acids. Germline values: CDR1 EGSTGY, CDR2 YDSYTSSV. CDR3 nucleotide sequence: TGTGCCACCTGGGATGGGCTCGTAAGATATAAGAAACTCTTT. It translates to CATWDGLVRYKKLF.